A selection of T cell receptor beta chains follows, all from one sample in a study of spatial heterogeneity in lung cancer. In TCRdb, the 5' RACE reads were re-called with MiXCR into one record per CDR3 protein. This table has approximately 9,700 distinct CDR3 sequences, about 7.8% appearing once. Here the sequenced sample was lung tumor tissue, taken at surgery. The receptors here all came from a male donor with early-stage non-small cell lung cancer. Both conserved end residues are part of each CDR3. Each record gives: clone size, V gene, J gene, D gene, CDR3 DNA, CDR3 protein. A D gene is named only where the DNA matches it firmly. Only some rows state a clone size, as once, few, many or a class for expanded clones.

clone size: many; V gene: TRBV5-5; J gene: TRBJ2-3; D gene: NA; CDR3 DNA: TGTGCCAGCAGCTTGGTCCAGGGGACCACAGATACGCAGTATTTT; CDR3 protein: CASSLVQGTTDTQYF
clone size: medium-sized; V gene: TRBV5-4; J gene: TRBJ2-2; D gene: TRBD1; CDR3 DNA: TGTGCCAGCAGCTCTTCGGACAGGGGGTCCGGGGAGCTGTTTTTT; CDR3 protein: CASSSSDRGSGELFF
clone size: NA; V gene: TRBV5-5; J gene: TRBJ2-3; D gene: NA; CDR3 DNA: TGTGCCAGCAGCTTTAAGGGGGGCACAGATACGCAGTATTTT; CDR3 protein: CASSFKGGTDTQYF
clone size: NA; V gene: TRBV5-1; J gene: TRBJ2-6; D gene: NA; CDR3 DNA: TGCGCCAGCAGCTTGGGGGAGTGGGCTGGGGCCAACGTCCTGACTTTC; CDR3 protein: CASSLGEWAGANVLTF
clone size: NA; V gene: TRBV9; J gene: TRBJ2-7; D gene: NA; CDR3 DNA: TGTGCCAGCAGCGTAGTCCCAGGCCCCTACGAGCAGTACTTC; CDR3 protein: CASSVVPGPYEQYF
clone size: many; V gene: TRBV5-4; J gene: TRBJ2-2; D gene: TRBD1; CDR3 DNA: TGTGCCAGCAGCACCGGACAGGCGGGCGGGGAGCTGTTTTTT; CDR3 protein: CASSTGQAGGELFF
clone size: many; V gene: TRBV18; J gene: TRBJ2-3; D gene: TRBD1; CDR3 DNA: TGTGCCAGCTCACCACCAAGCAGGGGGCGAGATACGCAGTATTTT; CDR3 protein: CASSPPSRGRDTQYF
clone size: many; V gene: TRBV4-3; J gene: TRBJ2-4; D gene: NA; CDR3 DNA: TGCGCCAGCAGCCAAGCGCCGGGACCAAAAAACATTCAGTACTTC; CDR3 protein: CASSQAPGPKNIQYF
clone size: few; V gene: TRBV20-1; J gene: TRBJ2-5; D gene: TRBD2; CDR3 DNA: TGCAGTGCTAGAGGCCAAGCGGGAAGTACAGAGACCCAGTACTTC; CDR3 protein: CSARGQAGSTETQYF
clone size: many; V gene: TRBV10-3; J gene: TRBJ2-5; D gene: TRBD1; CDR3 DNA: TGTGCCATCAGTGCAGACAGGGCGGAGACCCAGTACTTC; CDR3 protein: CAISADRAETQYF
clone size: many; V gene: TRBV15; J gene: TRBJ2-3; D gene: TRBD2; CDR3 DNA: TGTGCCACCAGCAGAGACCGGACTAGCGGTTTCACAGATACGCAGTATTTT; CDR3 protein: CATSRDRTSGFTDTQYF
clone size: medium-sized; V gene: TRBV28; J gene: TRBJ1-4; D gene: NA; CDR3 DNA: TGTGCCAGCAGTTTACGGGGCTCGTCTAATGAAAAACTGTTTTTT; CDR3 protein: CASSLRGSSNEKLFF
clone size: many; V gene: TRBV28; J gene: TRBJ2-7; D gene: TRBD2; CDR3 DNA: TGTGCCAGCAGTTTAGACAAGCGGGAGGGAACCTACGAGCAGTACTTC; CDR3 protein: CASSLDKREGTYEQYF
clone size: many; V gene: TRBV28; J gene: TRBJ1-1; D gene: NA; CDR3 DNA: TGTGCCAGCAGTTTAACTTCTCCCGGCAGGACTGAAGCTTTCTTT; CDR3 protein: CASSLTSPGRTEAFF
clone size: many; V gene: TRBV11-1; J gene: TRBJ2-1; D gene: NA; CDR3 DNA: TGTGCCAGCAGCAGGGAGATGGATGAGCAGTTCTTC; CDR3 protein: CASSREMDEQFF
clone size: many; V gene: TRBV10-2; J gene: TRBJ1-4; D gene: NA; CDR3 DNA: TGCGCCAGCAGCGGGAGTGAAAAACTGTTTTTT; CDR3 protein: CASSGSEKLFF
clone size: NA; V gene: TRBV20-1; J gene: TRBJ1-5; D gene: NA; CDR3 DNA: TGCAGTGCTAGAGATCCGAAAAGGGGTAGCAATCAGCCCCAGCATTTT; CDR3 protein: CSARDPKRGSNQPQHF
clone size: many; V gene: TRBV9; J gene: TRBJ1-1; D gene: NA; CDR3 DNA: TGTGCCAGCAGCCCGACTATGAACACTGAAGCTTTCTTT; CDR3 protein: CASSPTMNTEAFF
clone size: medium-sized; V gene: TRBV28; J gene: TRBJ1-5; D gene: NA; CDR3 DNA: TGTGCCAGCAGTTTAACAGGCTCGGTCCTCCATTTT; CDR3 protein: CASSLTGSVLHF
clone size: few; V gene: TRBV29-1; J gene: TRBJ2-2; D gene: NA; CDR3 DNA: TGCAGCGTTTCCCCCCAGTGGGGCACCGGGGAGCTGTTTTTT; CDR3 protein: CSVSPQWGTGELFF